This T cell receptor (beta chain) stems from a study of blood T cells in healthy people across ages. The sample providers were healthy Caucasian people from Russia, aged about 6 to 90. Collection of around 9.3 milliliters of peripheral blood was performed for each donor. Each sample gave at least 7 million isolated PBMCs. It was with a sample-barcoded 5' primer and a J-beta primer mix that a second PCR of about 6 to 12 cycles was run. MiXCR was run by TCRdb on the 5' RACE reads, yielding one entry per CDR3 protein. Of about 800,000 distinct CDR3 sequences listed, roughly 46% were seen once; the top ten hold roughly 18%. A word on this clonotype: Its antigen is not known.

Study-wide results and caveats: The diversity estimates, figures obtained from one million T cells, were considered underestimates.

The CDR3 has 14 amino acids. V gave up 6 bases and J gave up 2 bases, with 12 bases separating them. In germline, CDR1 is LNHDA, CDR2 SQIVND (reference sequence). The receptor comes from a man of 80 years or more in good health. The chain joins TRBV19 to TRBJ2-3, with no clear D. Sequencing was performed on blood. The DNA of the CDR3 is TGTGCCAGTAGCCCTCTACAGAACACAGATACGCAGTATTTT. Translating gives CASSPLQNTDTQYF.